The source of this T cell receptor beta chain is a study of cytomegalovirus exposure and HLA in healthy donors. Regarding this clone: The target antigen is unknown.

In the PCR, 60 Vbeta and 13 Jbeta primers were used. Sequencing used immunoSEQ multiplex PCR; TCRdb keeps in-frame clones, though not all of them. The sample lists roughly 100,000 clones, 69% occurring once. Study-level findings and limits: As a later analysis revealed, the rate of TCR association differed by HLA locus, with DRB1 most and HLA-C fewest. As a later analysis showed, a missense DCLRE1C variant was linked to trimming of TCR beta V- and J-genes. Some TCR beta chains (over 150 of them) were listed as cytomegalovirus-associated. Most sequenced TCRs were rare (though some public TCRs occurred in many donors).

The origin of this receptor is a man aged 25 to 40 in good health and CMV-seronegative. Sequenced: PBMCs.

This CDR3 reads CASSSEGDGYTF. The CDR3 nucleotides are TGTGCCAGCAGTTCCGAGGGTGACGGCTACACCTTC. The chain recombines TRBV28 with TRBJ1-2; no clear D gene. CDR1 is MDHEN, CDR2 SYDVKM, per germline. With 4 bases removed from V and 8 bases from J, the gap between germline ends came to 11 bases. The CDR3 length is 12 residues.